The 27 T cell receptor beta chains presented below share a single source sample, sequenced in a study of response to subunit inactivated influenza vaccine. TCRdb processed the RT-PCR reads anew with MiXCR; each CDR3 protein has one entry. The sample lists around 520,000 distinct CDR3 sequences, roughly 27% occurring once. The material was CD4+ T cells sorted from PBMCs, obtained approximately 5 days after vaccination. These receptors all come from a middle-aged man who received an inactivated influenza vaccine.

This clonotype was picked up a small number of times. The chain is built from TRBV20-1 and TRBJ2-3; 12 nucleotides align to TRBD2. CDR1 is DFQATT, CDR2 SNEGSKA, per germline (reference sequence). The CDR3 has 14 amino acids. J was trimmed by 8 bases and V by 3 bases; bases with no gene match: 6. CDR3 in amino acids: CSARTSGGTATQYF. In DNA form, the CDR3 reads TGCAGTGCTAGGACTAGCGGGGGTACGGCTACGCAGTATTTT.

The chain carries TRBV20-1 and TRBJ2-1; 7 bases line up with TRBD1. Per the germline V gene, CDR1 is DFQATT and CDR2 is SNEGSKA (reference sequence). The V segment lost 5 bases and the J segment 8 bases; nucleotides outside the gene matches: 15. The CDR3 contains 15 residues. The CDR3 sequence: CSAYTGTALTDEQFF. CDR3 sequence (DNA): TGCAGTGCTTATACCGGGACAGCTCTTACCGATGAGCAGTTCTTC.

V gene TRBV7-8 combines with J gene TRBJ1-1; D is unclear. Deletions cut 5 bases from V and 11 bases from J, with 12 bases between. CDR3 length: 11 amino acids. Germline V gene lookup returns CDR1 SGHVS and CDR2 FQNEAQ. The CDR3 reads CASSLVGAAFF. The CDR3 bases are TGTGCCAGCAGCCTTGTAGGTGCGGCTTTCTTT.

The chain employs TRBV14 and TRBJ2-1; 9 bases are a match to TRBD2. This CDR3 spans 14 amino acids. The germline V gene has CDR1 SGHDN and CDR2 FVKESK. J lost 10 bases, V lost 1 base, and 5 bases had no gene match. The CDR3 DNA reads as TGTGCCAGCAGCCAAGGTCTAGCGGGACTAGAGCAGTTCTTC. Amino acids: CASSQGLAGLEQFF.

The chain uses TRBV6-2 or TRBV6-3 and TRBJ2-2, with TRBD2 identical over 12 bases. Germline CDR1 reads MNHEY; CDR2 reads SVGEGT. Trimming cost V 8 bases and J 5 bases; bases outside gene matches: 18. CDR3 length equals 19 residues. The CDR3 DNA reads as TGTGCCAGCGCCAAAGGGCTATGGACTAGCGGGAAGGTAACCGGGGAGCTGTTTTTT. This encodes CASAKGLWTSGKVTGELFF.

The CDR3 DNA reads as TGTGCCAGCAGCTACGGATGGGGACAGAGTTACAATGAGCAGTTCTTC. Translated, it gives CASSYGWGQSYNEQFF. The V call is TRBV6-2 or TRBV6-3, the J call TRBJ2-1; 7 nucleotides line up with TRBD1. There are 16 residues in the CDR3. V was pared by 6 bases and J by 4 bases, with 12 bases of the junction left unmatched. Per the germline V gene, CDR1 is MNHEY and CDR2 is SVGEGT.

This clonotype has just a few counts. The CDR3 DNA sequence: TGTGCCAGCAGTTATGCGACAGATACGCAGTATTTT. As protein: CASSYATDTQYF. V gene TRBV6-2 or TRBV6-3 combines with J gene TRBJ2-3; D unresolved. CDR1 MNHEY and CDR2 SVGEGT come from the germline V gene. The V end was cut by 3 bases, the J end by 3 bases, with 4 bases between. The CDR3 is made up of 12 amino acids.

This clonotype was detected a few times. The J gene is TRBJ2-3, the V gene TRBV15; D is unresolved. The V end was cut by 0 bases, the J end by 2 bases, with 15 bases between. Germline values: CDR1 LNHNV, CDR2 YYDKDF (reference sequence). The CDR3 loop spans 17 amino acids. Here the CDR3 reads CATSRDKGFYATDTQYF. CDR3 coding DNA: TGTGCCACCAGCAGAGATAAGGGCTTTTACGCCACAGATACGCAGTATTTT.

The sample holds many counts of this clonotype. The chain carries TRBV20-1 and TRBJ2-3; TRBD2 matches at 14 bases. Germline CDR1 reads DFQATT; CDR2 reads SNEGSKA (reference sequence). The CDR3 covers 13 residues. CDR3 loop: CKGTSGSLDTQYF. The CDR3 DNA reads TGCAAAGGGACTAGCGGGAGTTTAGATACGCAGTATTTT.

The chain employs TRBV7-6 and TRBJ2-1; tentatively, D is TRBD1 or TRBD2 (6 bases each). This CDR3 spans 15 amino acids. V lost 1 base to trimming and J lost 10 bases, with 17 bases between them. Germline V lookup: CDR1 SGHVS, CDR2 FNYEAQ. The CDR3 DNA reads as TGTGCCAGCAGCTTAGTAGGGGGACTGGCGCAAGAGCAGTTCTTC. Amino acid sequence: CASSLVGGLAQEQFF.

This clonotype showed up just a few times. The rearrangement uses TRBV10-1 and TRBJ2-2, with TRBD1 as a possible D gene (6 bases). The CDR3 runs 14 residues. Germline loops: CDR1 WNHNN, CDR2 SYGVQD (reference sequence). V lost 2 bases, J lost 5 bases, and 9 bases lay in between. Here the CDR3 DNA reads TGCGCCAGCAGTGAGGCACAGGGAACCGGGGAGCTGTTTTTT. Translation: CASSEAQGTGELFF.

This clonotype turned up a few times. The chain is built from TRBV9 and TRBJ2-2; 9 bases fit TRBD2. CDR3 length: 15 amino acids. Germline assignment: CDR1 SGDLS and CDR2 YYNGEE. Trimming removed 4 bases from V and 3 bases from J; junction bases left unmatched: 4. This CDR3 is CASSPRGGDTGELFF. The CDR3 coding sequence is TGTGCCAGCAGCCCTCGCGGGGGGGACACCGGGGAGCTGTTTTTT.

The CDR3: CASIPLGRASSGANVLTF. The CDR3 bases are TGTGCCAGCATCCCCTTGGGCAGGGCGAGCTCTGGGGCCAACGTCCTGACTTTC. The rearrangement joins TRBV11-2 to TRBJ2-6; TRBD1 might be the D (5 bases). Germline V gives CDR1 SGHAT, CDR2 FQNNGV. V gave up 7 bases and J gave up 0 bases, with 19 bases separating them. The CDR3 runs 18 residues.

The V and J genes are TRBV20-1 and TRBJ1-2, with 9 bases that match TRBD1. CDR3 length: 12 amino acids. Germline V gene data show CDR1 as DFQATT and CDR2 as SNEGSKA (reference sequence). CDR3 in amino acids: CRAGTGGDGYTF. The CDR3, as DNA: TGCAGGGCAGGAACAGGGGGCGATGGCTACACCTTC.

The V call is TRBV7-9, the J call TRBJ2-1, with 9 nucleotides matching TRBD2. V shed 5 bases, J shed 9 bases, and the junction held 14 bases outside the gene matches. The CDR3 is 16 amino acids. CDR1 is SEHNR and CDR2 is FQNEAQ in the germline V gene (reference sequence). This chain's CDR3 is CASSPKVAGGPGEQFF. The CDR3 DNA reads TGTGCCAGCAGCCCAAAGGTGGCGGGAGGGCCCGGTGAGCAGTTCTTC. The full variable domain, in which reference TRBV7-9 and TRBJ2-1 provide the parts outside the CDR3, is DTGVSQNPRHKITKRGQNVTFRCDPISEHNRLYWYRQTLGQGPEFLTYFQNEAQLEKSRLLSDRFSAERPKGSFSTLEIQRTEQGDSAMYLCASSPKVAGGPGEQFFGPGTRLTVL.

The V and J genes are TRBV27 and TRBJ1-5; D remains unclear. Trimming stripped 5 bases from V and 5 bases from J, with 16 bases between. Germline V lookup: CDR1 MNHEY, CDR2 SMNVEV (reference sequence). This CDR3 has 15 amino acids. Written as DNA, the CDR3 is TGTGCCAGCAGTCCCTTGGAGTGGGGATATCAGCCCCAGCATTTT. As protein: CASSPLEWGYQPQHF.

This sequence joins TRBV10-2 and TRBJ2-1; 10 nucleotides agree with TRBD2. The CDR3 extends over 15 amino acids. J was trimmed by 4 bases and V by 5 bases; bases with no gene match: 5. Germline CDR1 reads WSHSY; CDR2 reads SAAADI. CDR3 coding DNA: TGCGCCAGCAGTCGCCTAGCGGGGGCTTACAATGAGCAGTTCTTC. As protein: CASSRLAGAYNEQFF.

In its sample, this clonotype was seen a few times. The chain has TRBV29-1 and TRBJ1-4, with 9 bases that match TRBD1. V trimming: 7 bases; J trimming: 5 bases; junction bases outside the gene matches: 8. The CDR3 extends over 14 amino acids. In germline, CDR1 is SQVTM, CDR2 ANQGSEA. The CDR3 reads CSAAKQGANEKLFF. CDR3 DNA: TGCAGCGCTGCTAAACAGGGGGCGAATGAAAAACTGTTTTTT.

A few counts support this clonotype. The chain joins TRBV7-3 to TRBJ2-1; D might be TRBD2 (5 bases). The CDR3 length is 14 residues. Germline V gene sequence: CDR1 SGHTA, CDR2 FQGTGA. Trimming pared 6 bases from V and 2 bases from J, leaving 11 bases between. The CDR3 DNA reads as TGTGCCAGCAGTTTGGGAGATACCTACAATGAGCAGTTCTTC. It is translated as CASSLGDTYNEQFF.

The chain has TRBV4-1 and TRBJ2-7, with TRBD2 matching 9 bases. CDR3 length: 16 amino acids. Germline V lookup: CDR1 MGHRA, CDR2 YSYEKL. V gave up 0 bases and J gave up 3 bases; unmatched junction bases: 6. The CDR3 DNA reads as TGCGCCAGCAGCCAAGATCCGACTAGCGGAGTCTACGAGCAGTACTTC. Its protein is CASSQDPTSGVYEQYF.

This clonotype was observed a handful of times. The chain carries TRBV6-4 and TRBJ1-1, with D tentatively TRBD1 (5 bases). V was shortened by 9 bases and J by 4 bases, with 18 bases between the two germline ends. The germline gives CDR1 MRHNA, CDR2 SNTAGT. CDR3 length: 14 amino acids. As DNA, the CDR3 is TGTGCCAGACCGGGACGAACCTTGGCCACTGAAGCTTTCTTT. Residues: CARPGRTLATEAFF.

The gene calls are TRBV7-9 and TRBJ2-7, with no clear D. This CDR3 contains 11 residues. CDR1 is SEHNR, CDR2 FQNEAQ, per germline (reference sequence). V lost 4 bases, J lost 7 bases, and 8 bases lay in between. DNA of the CDR3: TGTGCCAGCAGCTCGGAATATGAGCAGTACTTC. Translated, it gives CASSSEYEQYF.

V is TRBV29-1 and J is TRBJ2-1; D uncertain. The V gene's germline CDR1 is SQVTM and CDR2 ANQGSEA. The CDR3 spans 13 residues. Trimming shortened V by 4 bases and J by 3 bases, and 10 bases separated the two germline ends. CDR3 protein: CSVAGRCYNEQFF. The CDR3 DNA reads TGCAGCGTTGCCGGACGGTGCTACAATGAGCAGTTCTTC.

This clonotype was recorded a few times. The chain combines TRBV20-1 with TRBJ2-5, with 13 positions matching TRBD2. After removal of 6 bases from V and 9 bases from J, the junction contained 22 bases not matched to a gene. This CDR3 contains 18 residues. CDR1 and CDR2 from the germline V gene are DFQATT and SNEGSKA (reference sequence). This CDR3 reads CSANVLAGGAGQDLAQYF. DNA of the CDR3: TGCAGTGCAAACGTACTAGCGGGGGGGGCCGGACAAGATCTGGCCCAGTACTTC.

V gene TRBV28 combines with J gene TRBJ1-4; a weak D match, TRBD1 (6 bases). Trimming left V 2 bases short and J 2 bases short, with 15 bases between. The CDR3 totals 17 residues. Per germline, CDR1 MDHEN and CDR2 SYDVKM. As DNA, the CDR3 is TGTGCCAGCAGTTTAGAGTTCCCGGGGGCGACTAATGAAAAACTGTTTTTT. Protein product: CASSLEFPGATNEKLFF.

This clonotype was detected a few times. V is TRBV18 and J is TRBJ2-7; the D gene is possibly TRBD2 (6 bases). Trimming cost V 0 bases and J 3 bases, with 12 bases left between them. The CDR3 length is 15 residues. Germline loops: CDR1 KGHSH, CDR2 LQKENI. CDR3 residues: CASSPPGGADYEQYF. The CDR3 nucleotides read TGTGCCAGCTCACCACCGGGCGGGGCCGACTACGAGCAGTACTTC.

V and J are TRBV3-1 and TRBJ2-7, with TRBD1 identical over 10 bases. Germline CDR1 is LGHDT and CDR2 is YNNKEL (reference sequence). V lost 2 bases to trimming and J lost 5 bases; unmatched junction nucleotides: 12. The CDR3 totals 17 residues. CDR3: CASSQPPSGTGVHEQYF. As DNA, the CDR3 is TGTGCCAGCAGCCAACCTCCATCCGGGACAGGGGTCCACGAGCAGTACTTC.